This T cell receptor (beta chain) originates from a study of T cells in Graves' hyperthyroidism and ophthalmopathy. CDR3 length: 12 amino acids. Trimming cost V 3 bases and J 5 bases, with 7 bases left between them. Germline assignment: CDR1 SEHNR and CDR2 FQNEAQ (reference sequence). Regions amplified from RNA transcripts were the TCR beta CDR3 regions. The TCR CDR3 was amplified in a first-round RT-PCR using the HTBI primer set. TCRdb reanalysed the multiplex PCR reads using MiXCR and keeps one entry per CDR3 protein. Seen here are approximately 700,000 distinct CDR3 sequences, 45% observed once, and the top ten hold more than 7%.

This receptor was taken from an adult man with Graves' disease, either hyperthyroidism or ophthalmopathy (not recorded which). The chain carries TRBV7-9 and TRBJ2-5, with no clear D. Sequenced sample: peripheral blood or thyroid tissue (not recorded which). This chain's CDR3 is CASSFTSETQYF. DNA for the CDR3: TGTGCCAGCAGCTTTACTTCTGAGACCCAGTACTTC.